These 23 T cell receptor beta chains share one sample of origin, sequenced in a study of identical twins. Each CDR3 protein gets one entry after TCRdb re-called the 5' RACE reads with MiXCR. Of fewer than 250,000 distinct CDR3 sequences listed, around 7.6% were seen once; the top ten hold 5% to 6%. A further study also used this sample, focusing on yellow fever vaccine responses in identical twins.

The sample taken for sequencing was CD8+ T cells sorted from blood. All receptors come from a woman younger than 35 in good health.

The sample holds a few counts of this clonotype. This sequence joins TRBV19 and TRBJ2-1; maybe TRBD2 (6 bases). This CDR3 is built from 14 residues. CDR1 and CDR2 (germline): LNHDA, SQIVND (reference sequence). Trimming removed 5 bases from V and 7 bases from J, with 15 bases in between. In DNA, the CDR3 is TGTGCCAGTAGTGAGCTAGCGCCGGCGAATGAGCAGTTCTTC. Residues: CASSELAPANEQFF.

The gene calls are TRBV20-1 and TRBJ2-1; TRBD2 agrees at 11 bases. The CDR3 covers 14 residues. Germline V CDR1 and CDR2: DFQATT, SNEGSKA (reference sequence). Trimming at V came to 4 bases and at J to 3 bases, leaving 2 bases not matched to a gene. The CDR3 nucleotides read TGCAGTGCTAAACTAGCGGGGGACTACAATGAGCAGTTCTTC. Translating it yields CSAKLAGDYNEQFF.

This clonotype appeared a few times. This chain connects TRBV19 to TRBJ2-1; 10 bases fit TRBD1. CDR3 length: 16 amino acids. J lost 5 bases, V lost 5 bases, and 9 bases had no gene match. Germline V gene data show CDR1 as LNHDA and CDR2 as SQIVND (reference sequence). This CDR3 reads CASSPRGQGGDNEQFF. CDR3 nucleotides: TGTGCCAGTAGTCCACGTGGACAGGGGGGCGACAATGAGCAGTTCTTC.

This chain links TRBV29-1 with TRBJ2-4; 7 bases match TRBD1. In germline, CDR1 is SQVTM, CDR2 ANQGSEA. V lost 3 bases, J lost 5 bases, and 1 base stayed unmatched. CDR3 size: 12 residues. The CDR3 sequence is CSVDTGENIQYF. The DNA for the CDR3 is TGCAGCGTTGACACAGGGGAAAACATTCAGTACTTC.

V and J are TRBV19 and TRBJ1-1; tentative D call: TRBD1 (5 bases). This CDR3 comprises 11 residues. Germline V CDR1 and CDR2: LNHDA, SQIVND (reference sequence). V was trimmed by 4 bases and J by 8 bases, leaving 8 bases between them. In DNA, the CDR3 is TGTGCCAGTAGTAGTGGGGCAGAAGCTTTCTTT. Translation gives CASSSGAEAFF.

The V call is TRBV7-9, the J call TRBJ2-7; 11 bases agree with TRBD2. The CDR3 has 15 residues. The ends lost 1 base at V and 6 bases at J; junction bases unmatched: 5. Looked up from germline, CDR1 is SEHNR and CDR2 is FQNEAQ (reference sequence). The CDR3 spells CASSLVGLAGGEQYF. The CDR3 DNA reads TGTGCCAGCAGCTTAGTGGGTCTAGCGGGAGGCGAGCAGTACTTC.

This clonotype was picked up many times. The chain employs TRBV5-1 and TRBJ1-1; maybe TRBD1 (6 bases). V was shortened by 1 base and J by 8 bases, with 15 bases between the two germline ends. CDR3 length equals 14 residues. Germline assignment: CDR1 SGHRS and CDR2 YFSETQ. CDR3 nucleotides: TGCGCCAGCAGCTTGTCCGGGGGCATCACCGAAGCTTTCTTT. Protein product: CASSLSGGITEAFF.

This clonotype appeared a few times. This sequence joins TRBV13 and TRBJ2-7; 7 bases are shared with TRBD2. J gave up 2 bases and V 5 bases, and 6 bases lay outside the gene matches. The germline V gene encodes CDR1 PRHDT and CDR2 FYEKMQ (reference sequence). The CDR3 contains 14 residues. CDR3 DNA sequence: TGTGCCAGCAGCCCCTCCCTAGCGGCCTACGAGCAGTACTTC. As protein: CASSPSLAAYEQYF.

This clonotype was detected many times. The chain uses TRBV10-3 and TRBJ1-1; perhaps TRBD1 as D (5 bases). Between the trimmed V and J ends, which lost 6 bases and 4 bases, there was a span of 12 bases. CDR1 ENHRY and CDR2 SYGVKD come from the germline V gene. This CDR3 contains 13 residues. Here the CDR3 DNA reads TGTGCCATCAGGACGGGGGGAGGCACTGAAGCTTTCTTT. It is translated as CAIRTGGGTEAFF.

The table lists this clonotype with many counts. This chain joins TRBV12-3 or TRBV12-4 and TRBJ2-3; 8 bases map to TRBD2. The CDR3 contains 15 residues. The V gene end was trimmed by 5 bases and the J gene end by 2 bases; junction bases not matched to a gene: 6. The CDR3 sequence is CASSPTSGNTDTQYF. CDR3 DNA sequence: TGTGCCAGCAGTCCTACTAGCGGCAACACAGATACGCAGTATTTT.

A few counts support this clonotype. V is TRBV24-1 and J is TRBJ2-3; 9 bases align to TRBD1. CDR1 KGHDR and CDR2 SFDVKD come from the germline V gene. The CDR3 covers 15 residues. J gave up 3 bases and V 3 bases, and 3 bases lay outside the gene matches. The chain's CDR3 is CATSDQGQGTDTQYF. Here the CDR3 DNA reads TGTGCCACCAGTGATCAGGGACAGGGAACAGATACGCAGTATTTT.

The sample holds a few counts of this clonotype. The V and J genes are TRBV29-1 and TRBJ1-4; D uncertain. The V end was cut by 3 bases, the J end by 6 bases, with 11 bases between. This CDR3 region has 13 residues. The germline CDR1 and CDR2 sequences are SQVTM and ANQGSEA. The CDR3 loop reads CSVEGLKDEKLFF. In nucleotides, the CDR3 is TGCAGCGTTGAGGGGTTGAAGGATGAAAAACTGTTTTTT.

In this sample, this clonotype turned up many times. The chain employs TRBV5-1 and TRBJ2-2; 8 bases are shared with TRBD2. This CDR3 is built from 18 residues. Trimming at V came to 0 bases and at J to 0 bases, leaving 7 bases not matched to a gene. In germline, CDR1 is SGHRS, CDR2 YFSETQ. The CDR3 region has the DNA TGCGCCAGCAGCTTGGGGCTCGCGGGGGGCGCGAACACCGGGGAGCTGTTTTTT. Translated: CASSLGLAGGANTGELFF.

This clonotype was seen a handful of times. The chain combines TRBV7-6 with TRBJ2-7, with 8 bases lining up with TRBD2. With V trimmed by 11 bases and J by 4 bases, 13 bases remained unmatched. The germline V gene has CDR1 SGHVS and CDR2 FNYEAQ. This CDR3 region has 14 residues. CDR3 in DNA: TGTGCCTCCGGGGTTAGCGGGACGGCGTACGAGCAGTACTTC. Residues: CASGVSGTAYEQYF. The whole variable domain, filled in from reference TRBV7-6 and TRBJ2-7, reads GAGVSQSPRYKVTKRGQDVALRCDPISGHVSLYWYRQALGQGPEFLTYFNYEAQQDKSGLPNDRFSAERPEGSISTLTIQRTEQRDSAMYRCASGVSGTAYEQYFGPGTRLTVT.

J is TRBJ2-1 and V is TRBV13, with 11 nucleotides matching TRBD2. The ends lost 3 bases at V and 5 bases at J; junction bases unmatched: 3. The CDR3 covers 15 residues. The germline gives CDR1 PRHDT, CDR2 FYEKMQ (reference sequence). In nucleotides, the CDR3 is TGTGCCAGCAGCTTCCCACTAGCGGGGGACAATGAGCAGTTCTTC. Translated: CASSFPLAGDNEQFF. Supplemented by reference TRBV13 and TRBJ2-1, the full variable domain reads AAGVIQSPRHLIKEKRETATLKCYPIPRHDTVYWYQQGPGQDPQFLISFYEKMQSDKGSIPDRFSAQQFSDYHSELNMSSLELGDSALYFCASSFPLAGDNEQFFGPGTRLTVL.

This clonotype was counted at least ten times. This sequence joins TRBV28 and TRBJ2-2, with 9 bases identical to TRBD1. V dropped 6 bases and J dropped 6; count of bases not matched to a gene: 2. Per germline, CDR1 MDHEN and CDR2 SYDVKM. The CDR3 contains 13 residues. The CDR3 DNA sequence: TGTGCCAGCAGAAGGACAGGGGCCGGGGAGCTGTTTTTT. Protein: CASRRTGAGELFF.

This chain uses TRBV20-1 with TRBJ1-2; TRBD1 aligns across 8 bases. CDR1 and CDR2 from the germline V gene are DFQATT and SNEGSKA (reference sequence). This CDR3 region has 17 residues. V was pared by 0 bases and J by 8 bases, with 17 bases of the junction left unmatched. The CDR3 sequence: CSARDPGQETWWEGYTF. The CDR3 DNA follows: TGCAGTGCTAGAGATCCGGGACAGGAGACGTGGTGGGAGGGCTACACCTTC.

The gene calls are TRBV29-1 and TRBJ2-1; D is ambiguous. The CDR3 contains 11 residues. Looked up from germline, CDR1 is SQVTM and CDR2 is ANQGSEA. V shed 3 bases and J shed 4 bases, with 4 bases lying between them. The CDR3 DNA sequence: TGCAGCGTTGATACATACAATGAGCAGTTCTTC. Encoded protein: CSVDTYNEQFF.

This clonotype occurred many times. J is TRBJ2-5 and V is TRBV24-1; possibly TRBD1 for D (5 bases). Germline-derived CDR1 and CDR2 are KGHDR and SFDVKD. The V end lost 3 bases, the J end lost 5 bases, and 12 bases lay between the germline ends. This CDR3 comprises 14 residues. CDR3 loop: CATSDSRAEETQYF. The CDR3 region has the DNA TGTGCCACCAGTGATAGCAGGGCTGAGGAGACCCAGTACTTC.

This clonotype was observed a few times. The J gene is TRBJ2-1, the V gene TRBV28, with 9 bases identical to TRBD2. V gave up 3 bases and J gave up 9 bases; unmatched junction bases: 9. The germline gives CDR1 MDHEN, CDR2 SYDVKM. The CDR3 totals 15 residues. CDR3 DNA: TGTGCCAGCAGTTTTGTTAGCGGGGGCTATGGTGAGCAGTTCTTC. It translates to CASSFVSGGYGEQFF. The full variable domain, its missing parts supplied by reference TRBV28 and TRBJ2-1, is DVKVTQSSRYLVKRTGEKVFLECVQDMDHENMFWYRQDPGLGLRLIYFSYDVKMKEKGDIPEGYSVSREKKERFSLILESASTNQTSMYLCASSFVSGGYGEQFFGPGTRLTVL.

This clonotype was counted between two and nine times. The rearrangement joins TRBV7-8 to TRBJ2-1; tentatively, D is TRBD1 or TRBD2 (5 bases each). This CDR3 is built from 16 residues. Deletions cut 4 bases from V and 4 bases from J, with 17 bases between. Germline values: CDR1 SGHVS, CDR2 FQNEAQ. Written as DNA, the CDR3 is TGTGCCAGCAGCTACCCCGGGACCGAGACGTACAATGAGCAGTTCTTC. As protein: CASSYPGTETYNEQFF.

This clonotype was seen at least ten times. The chain couples TRBV12-3 or TRBV12-4 to TRBJ1-4; D remains ambiguous. The CDR3 has 15 residues. The germline V and J ends were trimmed by 8 bases and 3 bases, with 16 bases remaining between them. CDR3 nucleotides: TGTGCCAGCGGACCACACGAAGCGGCTAATGAAAAACTGTTTTTT. Protein product: CASGPHEAANEKLFF.

The sample holds a few counts of this clonotype. J is TRBJ2-7 and V is TRBV5-5; D unresolved. The CDR3 covers 12 residues. CDR1 is SGHKS, CDR2 YYEKEE, per germline (reference sequence). Trimming pared 4 bases from V and 4 bases from J, leaving 9 bases between. For the CDR3, the DNA is TGTGCCAGCAGCCCGGAGAGGTACGAGCAGTACTTC. Protein: CASSPERYEQYF.